This is a list of T cell receptor beta chains from one sample in a study of blood T cells in healthy people across ages. TCRdb processed the 5' RACE reads anew with MiXCR; each CDR3 protein has one entry. The repertoire holds 1.5 million to 2 million distinct CDR3 sequences, with roughly 28% as singletons. The specimen sequenced was blood. The receptors derive from a woman between 25 and 40 years old in good health. The CDR3 runs from the conserved cysteine through the conserved F or W. The D gene is left open where the match is weak. Expanded clones are given a class, and other clones once, few, many or no size at all.

clone_size: .; j_call: TRBJ2-1; v_call: TRBV6-2/TRBV6-3; d_call: .; cdr3_aa: CASSLDETRDVQETQFF; cdr3_nt: TGTGCCAGCAGTTTAGATGAGACAAGGGACGTCCAAGAGACCCAGTTCTTC
clone_size: .; j_call: TRBJ2-1; v_call: TRBV5-1; d_call: .; cdr3_aa: CASSLGWQGGVHEQFF; cdr3_nt: TGCGCCAGCAGCTTGGGTTGGCAGGGCGGCGTTCATGAGCAGTTCTTC
clone_size: .; j_call: TRBJ2-7; v_call: TRBV5-4; d_call: TRBD2; cdr3_aa: CASSLGSAGLTYEQYF; cdr3_nt: TGTGCCAGCAGCTTGGGCTCCGCGGGACTAACCTACGAGCAGTACTTC
clone_size: .; j_call: TRBJ2-1; v_call: TRBV7-2; d_call: TRBD1; cdr3_aa: CASSLAAGQGPNEQFF; cdr3_nt: TGTGCCAGCAGCTTAGCCGCGGGACAGGGGCCCAATGAGCAGTTCTTC
clone_size: few; j_call: TRBJ2-1; v_call: TRBV28; d_call: TRBD2; cdr3_aa: CASSLFSAGGYNEQFF; cdr3_nt: TGTGCCAGCAGTTTATTCTCAGCGGGGGGTTACAATGAGCAGTTCTTC
clone_size: .; j_call: TRBJ1-5; v_call: TRBV12-3/TRBV12-4; d_call: TRBD1; cdr3_aa: CASRQGGDRQPQHF; cdr3_nt: TGTGCCAGCAGACAGGGGGGAGATAGACAGCCCCAGCATTTT
clone_size: once; j_call: TRBJ2-3; v_call: TRBV4-1; d_call: .; cdr3_aa: CASSQEGYTQYF; cdr3_nt: TGCGCCAGCAGCCAAGAAGGCTATACGCAGTATTTT
clone_size: .; j_call: TRBJ1-1; v_call: TRBV27; d_call: TRBD1; cdr3_aa: CASSYLRDSAEAFF; cdr3_nt: TGTGCCAGCAGTTACCTTCGGGACAGCGCTGAAGCTTTCTTT
clone_size: .; j_call: TRBJ2-1; v_call: TRBV12-3/TRBV12-4; d_call: TRBD2; cdr3_aa: CASRGGSSGGYNEQFF; cdr3_nt: TGTGCCAGCAGGGGGGGGTCAAGCGGGGGGTACAATGAGCAGTTCTTC
clone_size: many; j_call: TRBJ2-7; v_call: TRBV7-8; d_call: .; cdr3_aa: CASSLAPPEQYF; cdr3_nt: TGTGCCAGCAGCTTAGCGCCTCCCGAGCAGTACTTC
clone_size: few; j_call: TRBJ1-6; v_call: TRBV6-6; d_call: .; cdr3_aa: CASSYWGTGQGYSPLHF; cdr3_nt: TGTGCCAGCAGTTACTGGGGCACGGGGCAGGGATATTCACCCCTCCACTTT
clone_size: .; j_call: TRBJ1-6; v_call: TRBV7-2; d_call: .; cdr3_aa: CASRRSEGTGSPLHF; cdr3_nt: TGTGCCAGCAGACGTTCGGAGGGTACGGGGTCACCCCTCCACTTT